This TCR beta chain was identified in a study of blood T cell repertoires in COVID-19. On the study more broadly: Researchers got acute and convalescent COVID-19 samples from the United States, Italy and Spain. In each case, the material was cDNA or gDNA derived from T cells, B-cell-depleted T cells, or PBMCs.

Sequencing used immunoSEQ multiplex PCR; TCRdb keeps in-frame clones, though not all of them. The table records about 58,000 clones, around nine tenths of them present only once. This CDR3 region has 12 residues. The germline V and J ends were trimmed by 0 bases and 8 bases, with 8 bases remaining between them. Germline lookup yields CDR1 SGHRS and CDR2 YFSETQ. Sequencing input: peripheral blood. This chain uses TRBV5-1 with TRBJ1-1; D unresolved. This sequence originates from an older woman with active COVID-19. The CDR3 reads CASSLGPSEAFF. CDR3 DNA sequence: TGCGCCAGCAGCTTGGGTCCTAGCGAAGCTTTCTTT. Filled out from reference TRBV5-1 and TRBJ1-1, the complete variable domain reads KAGVTQTPRYLIKTRGQQVTLSCSPISGHRSVSWYQQTPGQGLQFLFEYFSETQRNKGNFPGRFSGRQFSNSRSEMNVSTLELGDSALYLCASSLGPSEAFFGQGTRLTVV.